The T cell receptor (beta chain) described here comes from a study of Ad26.COV2.S vaccination and SARS-CoV-2 variants. The treatment: around 19 received Ad26.COV2.S at low or high dose, single or two shots; about 5 received placebo; per-sample allocation not given. Sample collection was performed on day 63 after the first vaccine or placebo injection. Germline trimming cut 5 bases from V and 8 bases from J; bases unmatched to any gene: 11. Germline-derived CDR1 and CDR2 are MNHEY and SVGAGI. This CDR3 contains 14 residues. TCRdb's copy holds only in-frame clones and misses some; the assay was immunoSEQ multiplex PCR. The repertoire holds approximately 300,000 clones, with 86% as singletons.

The V call is TRBV6-5, the J call TRBJ1-2, with 7 bases that match TRBD1. Sequenced here: peripheral blood, sampled in a trial of Ad26.COV2.S vaccine versus placebo. This sequence was found in a person between 18 and 60 years old who received the Ad26.COV2.S COVID-19 vaccine or a placebo. CDR3 region: CASSNRQGLEGYTF. The CDR3 region has the DNA TGTGCCAGCAGTAACCGACAGGGTTTGGAAGGCTACACCTTC.